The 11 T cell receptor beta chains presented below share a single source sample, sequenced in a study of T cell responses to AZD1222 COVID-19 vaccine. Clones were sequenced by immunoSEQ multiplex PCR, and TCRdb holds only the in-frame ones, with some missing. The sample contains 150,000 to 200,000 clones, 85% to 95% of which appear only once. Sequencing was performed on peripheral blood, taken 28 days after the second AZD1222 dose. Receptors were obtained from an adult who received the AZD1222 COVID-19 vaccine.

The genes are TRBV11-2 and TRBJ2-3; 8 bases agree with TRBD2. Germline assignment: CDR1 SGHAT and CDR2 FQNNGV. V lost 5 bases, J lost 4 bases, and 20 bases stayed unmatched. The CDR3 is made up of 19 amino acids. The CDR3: CASSQGGAKGGRLADTQYF. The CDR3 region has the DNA TGTGCCAGCAGCCAAGGGGGGGCGAAGGGCGGGAGGCTAGCAGATACGCAGTATTTT.

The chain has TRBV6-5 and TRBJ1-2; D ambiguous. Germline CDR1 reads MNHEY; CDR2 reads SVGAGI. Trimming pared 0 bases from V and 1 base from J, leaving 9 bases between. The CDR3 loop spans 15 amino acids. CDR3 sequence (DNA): TGTGCCAGCAGTTACTCCGGGGTGGGTAACTATGGCTACACCTTC. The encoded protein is CASSYSGVGNYGYTF.

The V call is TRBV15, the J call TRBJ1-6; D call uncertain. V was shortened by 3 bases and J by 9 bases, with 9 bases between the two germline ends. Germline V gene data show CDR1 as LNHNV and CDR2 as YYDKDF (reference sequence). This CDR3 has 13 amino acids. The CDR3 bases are TGTGCCACCAGCAGGGGCATAGGTTCACCCCTCCACTTT. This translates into CATSRGIGSPLHF.

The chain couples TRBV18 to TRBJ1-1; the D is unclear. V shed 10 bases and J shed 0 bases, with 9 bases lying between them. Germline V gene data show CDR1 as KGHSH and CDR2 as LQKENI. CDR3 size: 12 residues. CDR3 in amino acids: CATSNVNTEAFF. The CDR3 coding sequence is TGTGCCACCTCGAACGTGAACACTGAAGCTTTCTTT.

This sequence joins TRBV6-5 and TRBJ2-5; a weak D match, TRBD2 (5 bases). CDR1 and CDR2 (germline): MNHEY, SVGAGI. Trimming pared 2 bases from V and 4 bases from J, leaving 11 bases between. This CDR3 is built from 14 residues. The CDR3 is CASSYEGDGETQYF. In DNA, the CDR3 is TGTGCCAGCAGTTACGAGGGAGACGGAGAGACCCAGTACTTC.

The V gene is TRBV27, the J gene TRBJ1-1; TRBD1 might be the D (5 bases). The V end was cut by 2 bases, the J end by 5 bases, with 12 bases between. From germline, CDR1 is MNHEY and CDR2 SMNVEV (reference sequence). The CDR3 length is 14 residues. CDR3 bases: TGTGCCAGCAGTTTAGGCAGGGTGGGGACTGAAGCTTTCTTT. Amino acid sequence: CASSLGRVGTEAFF.

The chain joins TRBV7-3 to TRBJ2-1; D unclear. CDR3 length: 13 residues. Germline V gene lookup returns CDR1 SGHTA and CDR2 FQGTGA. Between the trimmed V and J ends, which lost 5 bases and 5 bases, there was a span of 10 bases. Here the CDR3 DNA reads TGTGCCAGCAGCCAAGGCCCAAACAATGAGCAGTTCTTC. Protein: CASSQGPNNEQFF.

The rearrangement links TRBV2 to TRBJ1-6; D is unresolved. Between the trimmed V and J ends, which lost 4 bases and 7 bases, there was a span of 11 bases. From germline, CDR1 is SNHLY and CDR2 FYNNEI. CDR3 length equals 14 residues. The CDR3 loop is CASSVGRVNSPLHF. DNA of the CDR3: TGTGCCAGCAGTGTCGGACGGGTGAATTCACCCCTCCACTTT. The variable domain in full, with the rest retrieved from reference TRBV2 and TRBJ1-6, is EPEVTQTPSHQVTQMGQEVILRCVPISNHLYFYWYRQILGQKVEFLVSFYNNEISEKSEIFDDQFSVERPDGSNFTLKIRSTKLEDSAMYFCASSVGRVNSPLHFGNGTRLTVT.

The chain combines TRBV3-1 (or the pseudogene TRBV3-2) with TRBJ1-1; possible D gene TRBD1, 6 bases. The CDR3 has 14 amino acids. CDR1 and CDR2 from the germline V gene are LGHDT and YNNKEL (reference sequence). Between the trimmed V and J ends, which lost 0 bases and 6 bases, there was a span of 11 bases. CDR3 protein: CASSQDTGSSEAFF. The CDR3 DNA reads TGTGCCAGCAGCCAAGATACAGGGTCATCTGAAGCTTTCTTT.

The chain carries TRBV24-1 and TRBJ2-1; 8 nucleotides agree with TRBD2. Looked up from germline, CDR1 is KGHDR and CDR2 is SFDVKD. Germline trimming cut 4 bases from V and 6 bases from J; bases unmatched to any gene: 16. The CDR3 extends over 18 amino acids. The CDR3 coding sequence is TGTGCCACCAGTGACTACGAGCGGGAGCGGGAGCGGCGCAATGAGCAGTTCTTC. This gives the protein CATSDYERERERRNEQFF.

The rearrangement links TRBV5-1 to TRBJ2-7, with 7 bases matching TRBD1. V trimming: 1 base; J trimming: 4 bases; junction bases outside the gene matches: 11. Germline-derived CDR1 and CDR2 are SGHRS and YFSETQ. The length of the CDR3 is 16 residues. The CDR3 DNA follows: TGCGCCAGCAGCTTGCCCCCTCAGGGGGTAATATACGAGCAGTACTTC. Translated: CASSLPPQGVIYEQYF.